The 27 T cell receptor beta chains below were found in one sample sequenced in a study of blood T cell repertoires in COVID-19. Clones were sequenced by immunoSEQ multiplex PCR, and TCRdb holds only the in-frame ones, with some missing. The data show 110,000 to 150,000 clones, 79% seen once. Source material: peripheral blood. The receptors stem from a woman in her sixties or seventies with COVID-19, enrolled during active disease.

The gene calls are TRBV15 and TRBJ2-2, with D maybe TRBD2 (5 bases). Trimming removed 3 bases at V and 6 bases at J, with 8 bases between. The germline CDR1 and CDR2 sequences are LNHNV and YYDKDF (reference sequence). This CDR3 spans 13 amino acids. The CDR3 sequence is CATSSGVAGELFF. Written as DNA, the CDR3 is TGTGCCACCAGCAGCGGGGTTGCCGGGGAGCTGTTTTTT.

The J gene is TRBJ1-1, the V gene TRBV19, with D hard to call. V was clipped by 0 bases and J by 1 base, with 9 bases between them. The CDR3 is 15 residues long. Germline lookup yields CDR1 LNHDA and CDR2 SQIVND (reference sequence). CDR3 sequence reads: CASSIDRRRNTEAFF. The CDR3 nucleotides read TGTGCCAGTAGTATAGACAGGAGGAGGAACACTGAAGCTTTCTTT. The full variable domain, completed using reference TRBV19 and TRBJ1-1, is DGGITQSPKYLFRKEGQNVTLSCEQNLNHDAMYWYRQDPGQGLRLIYYSQIVNDFQKGDIAEGYSVSREKKESFPLTVTSAQKNPTAFYLCASSIDRRRNTEAFFGQGTRLTVV.

The V call is TRBV7-2, the J call TRBJ2-2; D is ambiguous. CDR1 and CDR2 (germline): SGHTA, FQGNSA. The CDR3 runs to 11 residues. The V end lost 7 bases, the J end lost 2 bases, and 2 bases lay between the germline ends. The CDR3 loop is CASTNTGELFF. CDR3 coding DNA: TGTGCCAGCACAAACACCGGGGAGCTGTTTTTT.

This chain uses TRBV3-1 (or the pseudogene TRBV3-2) with TRBJ1-6, with D possibly being TRBD1 (5 bases). The CDR3 length is 13 residues. V shed 4 bases and J shed 10 bases, with 11 bases lying between them. Germline loops: CDR1 LGHDT, CDR2 YNNKEL (reference sequence). In DNA, the CDR3 is TGTGCCAGCAGCCCCTCAGGGCGGTCACCCCTCCACTTT. Protein product: CASSPSGRSPLHF.

This clone occurred once. The gene calls are TRBV5-1 and TRBJ1-2, with 7 bases identical to TRBD1. Germline trimming cut 4 bases from V and 5 bases from J; bases unmatched to any gene: 11. Germline loops: CDR1 SGHRS, CDR2 YFSETQ. The CDR3 is 15 residues long. The CDR3 DNA reads TGCGCCAGCAGCCCCCGGACAGGAGATCATTATGGCTACACCTTC. This translates into CASSPRTGDHYGYTF.

V usage is TRBV7-2 and J usage is TRBJ1-1; maybe TRBD1 (5 bases). The CDR3 loop spans 13 amino acids. The V gene's germline CDR1 is SGHTA and CDR2 FQGNSA. V lost 5 bases, J lost 0 bases, and 7 bases lay in between. The CDR3 reads CASSKGLNTEAFF. In DNA form, the CDR3 reads TGTGCCAGCAGCAAGGGGTTGAACACTGAAGCTTTCTTT.

The J gene is TRBJ2-7, the V gene TRBV7-9, with TRBD1 identical over 12 bases. The V gene end was trimmed by 6 bases and the J gene end by 0 bases; junction bases not matched to a gene: 6. The CDR3 sequence is 16 residues long. CDR1 and CDR2 (germline): SEHNR, FQNEAQ (reference sequence). The CDR3 sequence is CASSNPGQGASYEQYF. The CDR3 coding sequence is TGTGCCAGCAGTAACCCGGGACAGGGGGCCTCCTACGAGCAGTACTTC.

The V and J genes are TRBV6-6 and TRBJ2-5, with a weak D call TRBD2 (6 bases). V was clipped by 2 bases and J by 2 bases, with 6 bases between them. CDR1 and CDR2 from the germline V gene are MNHNY and SVGAGI (reference sequence). The CDR3 contains 13 residues. Written as DNA, the CDR3 is TGTGCCAGCAGTTACGGGACTCAAGAGACCCAGTACTTC. Protein product: CASSYGTQETQYF.

The DNA of the CDR3 is TGCGCCAGCAGCTTGTTAGCTACCGGCACTGAAGCTTTCTTT. This gives the protein CASSLLATGTEAFF. The rearrangement uses TRBV5-1 and TRBJ1-1; no firm D call. Trimming pared 1 base from V and 4 bases from J, leaving 11 bases between. This CDR3 comprises 14 residues. CDR1 SGHRS and CDR2 YFSETQ come from the germline V gene.

In DNA, the CDR3 is TGTGCCTGGAGTGTGACAGGGGGAACCGGGGAGCTGTTTTTT. It translates to CAWSVTGGTGELFF. This sequence joins TRBV30 and TRBJ2-2, with 9 nucleotides matching TRBD1. CDR1 GTSNPN and CDR2 SVGIG come from the germline V gene (reference sequence). The CDR3 totals 14 residues. The ends lost 0 bases at V and 5 bases at J; junction bases unmatched: 1.

This sequence joins TRBV5-4 and TRBJ2-3, with 8 bases aligning to TRBD1. The CDR3 loop spans 14 amino acids. With 4 bases clipped from V and 4 bases from J, the junction kept 5 bases outside the gene matches. Germline V gene sequence: CDR1 SGHNT, CDR2 YYREEE (reference sequence). The CDR3 loop reads CASSQDRAADTQYF. The CDR3 DNA is TGTGCCAGCAGCCAGGACAGGGCAGCAGATACGCAGTATTTT.

The CDR3 coding sequence is TGTGCCAGCAGTGTGGGGGCCTCAGGTAGTCAGCCCCAGCATTTT. This codes for CASSVGASGSQPQHF. J is TRBJ1-5 and V is TRBV2; the D gene is possibly TRBD1 (6 bases). Trimming removed 4 bases from V and 6 bases from J, with 16 bases in between. Germline lookup yields CDR1 SNHLY and CDR2 FYNNEI. The CDR3 sequence is 15 residues long.

The J gene is TRBJ1-1, the V gene TRBV2; D gene ambiguous. The CDR3 runs 15 residues. V lost 2 bases to trimming and J lost 4 bases, with 14 bases between them. CDR1 and CDR2 from the germline V gene are SNHLY and FYNNEI. CDR3 sequence: CASSEFEAGGTEAFF. CDR3 sequence (DNA): TGTGCCAGCAGTGAATTTGAGGCCGGCGGCACTGAAGCTTTCTTT.

The V call is TRBV9, the J call TRBJ2-5; 12 bases map to TRBD2. J gave up 2 bases and V 2 bases, and 10 bases lay outside the gene matches. The CDR3 contains 18 residues. Germline V gives CDR1 SGDLS, CDR2 YYNGEE. DNA for the CDR3: TGTGCCAGCAGCGTGGGTCTAGCGGGGGGGCGAGGGCAAGAGACCCAGTACTTC. Its protein product is CASSVGLAGGRGQETQYF.

The chain carries TRBV19 and TRBJ1-1, with 7 bases aligning to TRBD1. V trimming: 6 bases; J trimming: 3 bases; junction bases outside the gene matches: 7. CDR1 and CDR2 from the germline V gene are LNHDA and SQIVND (reference sequence). There are 14 residues in the CDR3. The chain's CDR3 is CASSISQGHTEAFF. In nucleotides, the CDR3 is TGTGCCAGTAGCATCTCACAGGGGCACACTGAAGCTTTCTTT. The entire variable domain, with the rest obtained from reference TRBV19 and TRBJ1-1, is as follows: DGGITQSPKYLFRKEGQNVTLSCEQNLNHDAMYWYRQDPGQGLRLIYYSQIVNDFQKGDIAEGYSVSREKKESFPLTVTSAQKNPTAFYLCASSISQGHTEAFFGQGTRLTVV.

The gene calls are TRBV21-1 and TRBJ1-5; the table's D call, TRBD1, was not checked against the DNA. TRBV21-1 is deemed a pseudogene. This CDR3 spans 15 amino acids. This CDR3 is CASSYPRDRDQPQHF. Here the CDR3 DNA reads TGTGCCAGCAGCTACCCCCGGGACAGAGATCAGCCCCAGCATTTT.

This clone showed up just a few times. The chain uses TRBV5-6 and TRBJ2-6, with D possibly matching TRBD2 (5 bases). The CDR3 runs to 17 residues. CDR1 SGHDT and CDR2 YYEEEE come from the germline V gene. Trimming took 0 bases from V and 1 from J, leaving 11 bases between them. DNA of the CDR3: TGTGCCAGCAGCTTGGTACGGGTAGCGTCTGGGGCCAACGTCCTGACTTTC. Its translation is CASSLVRVASGANVLTF. The full variable domain, with the rest looked up from reference TRBV5-6 and TRBJ2-6, is DAGVTQSPTHLIKTRGQQVTLRCSPKSGHDTVSWYQQALGQGPQFIFQYYEEEERQRGNFPDRFSGHQFPNYSSELNVNALLLGDSALYLCASSLVRVASGANVLTFGAGSRLTVL.

The V call is TRBV4-2, the J call TRBJ2-5; D is unresolved. With 0 bases removed from V and 0 bases from J, the gap between germline ends came to 8 bases. The CDR3 extends over 15 amino acids. From germline, CDR1 is LGHNA and CDR2 YNFKEQ. This chain's CDR3 is CASSQEWLYQETQYF. For the CDR3, the DNA is TGTGCCAGCAGCCAAGAGTGGCTGTACCAAGAGACCCAGTACTTC.

V usage is TRBV2 and J usage is TRBJ1-5; 9 bases agree with TRBD1. The CDR3 runs 13 residues. V trimming: 7 bases; J trimming: 5 bases; junction bases outside the gene matches: 3. Germline values: CDR1 SNHLY, CDR2 FYNNEI. The CDR3 sequence: CASTDRGDQPQHF. Written as DNA, the CDR3 is TGTGCCAGCACAGACAGGGGGGATCAGCCCCAGCATTTT.

This clone came up a few times. The chain employs TRBV5-6 and TRBJ1-1; TRBD1 matches 7 bases. This CDR3 is built from 12 residues. V lost 2 bases, J lost 11 bases, and 6 bases stayed unmatched. Germline-derived CDR1 and CDR2 are SGHDT and YYEEEE. The CDR3 bases are TGTGCCAGCAGCTTCGGCCGGGACAGCGCTTTCTTT. Translating it yields CASSFGRDSAFF.

The V gene is TRBV7-2, the J gene TRBJ2-3; TRBD1 aligns across 9 bases. The junction had 9 bases not matched to a gene; V was cut back by 0 bases and J by 2 bases. CDR1 is SGHTA and CDR2 is FQGNSA in the germline V gene. The CDR3 consists of 18 residues. The CDR3 nucleotides are TGTGCCAGCAGCTTAGCCCCAGGACAGGGGTATAACACAGATACGCAGTATTTT. This gives the protein CASSLAPGQGYNTDTQYF.

The CDR3 protein is CASLSQGASFF. CDR3 coding DNA: TGTGCCAGCCTTAGCCAGGGTGCCTCGTTCTTC. The chain is built from TRBV2 and TRBJ2-1, with D perhaps matching TRBD1 (5 bases). CDR1 is SNHLY, CDR2 FYNNEI, per germline. This CDR3 spans 11 amino acids. V lost 8 bases and J 15 bases, leaving 17 bases between the germline ends.

The chain couples TRBV5-4 to TRBJ1-2; D possibly corresponds to TRBD1 (6 bases). V lost 4 bases and J 4 bases, leaving 14 bases between the germline ends. The germline CDR1 and CDR2 sequences are SGHNT and YYREEE (reference sequence). The CDR3 spans 14 residues. The CDR3 DNA reads TGTGCCAGCAGCCTAAAACAGGGTATCTATGGCTACACCTTC. It encodes CASSLKQGIYGYTF.

J is TRBJ2-7 and V is TRBV12-3 or TRBV12-4, with 8 nucleotides matching TRBD1. The CDR3 extends over 12 amino acids. The V segment lost 6 bases and the J segment 6 bases; nucleotides outside the gene matches: 4. The CDR3 DNA follows: TGTGCCAGCAGCCCCGGACAGGGCGAGCAGTACTTC. It yields the protein CASSPGQGEQYF.

This clone was seen just once. This rearrangement joins TRBV7-2 to TRBJ1-1; D ambiguous. CDR1 and CDR2 (germline): SGHTA, FQGNSA. With 2 bases removed from V and 0 bases from J, the gap between germline ends came to 7 bases. The CDR3 sequence is 14 residues long. For the CDR3, the DNA is TGTGCCAGCAGCTTAAACAGCATGAACACTGAAGCTTTCTTT. Its protein is CASSLNSMNTEAFF.

The chain employs TRBV14 and TRBJ2-7; D might be TRBD1 (6 bases). The V end was cut by 0 bases, the J end by 1 base, with 19 bases between. This CDR3 comprises 18 residues. From germline, CDR1 is SGHDN and CDR2 FVKESK. CDR3 coding DNA: TGTGCCAGCAGCCAAGATCCGCGGAGGTCAGGGGCGTCCTACGAGCAGTACTTC. This sequence encodes CASSQDPRRSGASYEQYF.

This clone was detected only a few times. The CDR3 is CASSVTGGAGQPQHF. In nucleotides, the CDR3 is TGTGCCAGTAGTGTTACAGGGGGCGCGGGTCAGCCCCAGCATTTT. V usage is TRBV19 and J usage is TRBJ1-5; 9 nucleotides agree with TRBD1. The ends lost 5 bases at V and 6 bases at J; junction bases unmatched: 8. The CDR3 is made up of 15 amino acids. Germline V gives CDR1 LNHDA, CDR2 SQIVND (reference sequence).